The entry that follows covers one T cell receptor (beta chain) sequence. What it binds is unknown. This record belongs to a study of cytomegalovirus exposure and HLA in healthy donors. CDR3 length: 16 residues. V was clipped by 2 bases and J by 6 bases; unmatched bases: 9. Germline V CDR1 and CDR2: MGHRA, YSYEKL. Researchers ran the PCR with 60 Vbeta and 13 Jbeta primers. Authors' analysis steps: An analysis that came later counted some 81 million unique TCR beta chains, around 12 million shared. The table came from immunoSEQ multiplex PCR; TCRdb's copy has only in-frame clones and leaves some out. V, J and clone size were drawn from that table, and D and trimming were deduced from the DNA. The sample shows about 120,000 clones, 60% to 70% of them seen only once. Overall study findings and caveats: The authors judged a highly shared variant cluster likely a sequencing artifact. A later analysis found that most CMV-associated TCR beta chains appeared HLA-restricted.

Specimen: PBMCs. This TCR derives from a middle-aged woman in good health and CMV-seropositive. V and J are TRBV4-1 and TRBJ2-7, with 11 bases identical to TRBD2. The CDR3 reads CASSQSPTSGITEQYF. The CDR3 nucleotides are TGCGCCAGCAGCCAAAGCCCGACTAGCGGGATAACCGAGCAGTACTTC.